The entry below gives a single T cell receptor (beta chain) sequence along with its context. Its antigen is currently unknown. The entry originates in a study of vaccination and CD4 T cells after COVID-19. General observations from the study: Median counts of SARS-CoV-2-reactive clonotypes increased from 21 to 38; this difference was not significant. It was found that, in convalescent patients, 304 of 307 vaccine-specific clones were spike mono-reactive.

TCRdb re-called the PCR reads through MiXCR, storing one row per CDR3 protein. Here the sample spans 20,000 to 25,000 distinct CDR3 sequences, under 60% being singletons. The ends lost 6 bases at V and 7 bases at J; junction bases unmatched: 7. The CDR3 contains 14 residues. Germline values: CDR1 SGHAT, CDR2 FQNNGV. The origin of this receptor is a human donor who had recovered from COVID-19. The chain is built from TRBV11-2 and TRBJ2-2; 8 positions agree with TRBD1. The sequences come from CD4+ T cells from blood, collected before SARS-CoV-2 vaccination. The CDR3 coding sequence is TGTGCCAGCAGTCTTTCAGGGGGCTACGGGGAGCTGTTTTTT. Translated, it gives CASSLSGGYGELFF.